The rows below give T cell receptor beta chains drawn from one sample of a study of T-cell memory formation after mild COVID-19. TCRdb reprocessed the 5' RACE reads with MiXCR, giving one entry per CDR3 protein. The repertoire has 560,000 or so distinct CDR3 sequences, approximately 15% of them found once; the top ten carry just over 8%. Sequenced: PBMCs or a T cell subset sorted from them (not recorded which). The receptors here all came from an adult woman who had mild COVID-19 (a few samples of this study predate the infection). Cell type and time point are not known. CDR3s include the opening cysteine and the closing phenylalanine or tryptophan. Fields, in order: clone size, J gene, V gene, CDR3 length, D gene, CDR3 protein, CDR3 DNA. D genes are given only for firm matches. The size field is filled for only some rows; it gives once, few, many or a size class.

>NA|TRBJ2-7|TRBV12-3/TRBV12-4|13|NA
CASSLTPRYEQYF
TGTGCCAGCAGTTTAACACCTAGGTACGAGCAGTACTTC
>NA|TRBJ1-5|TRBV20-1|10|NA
CSAEEEPQHF
TGCAGTGCCGAAGAGGAGCCCCAGCATTTT
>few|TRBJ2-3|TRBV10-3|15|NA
CAISLEGTLTDTQYF
TGTGCCATCAGCCTGGAGGGAACCCTCACAGATACGCAGTATTTT
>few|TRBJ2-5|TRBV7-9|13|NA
CASSDVLHGTQYF
TGTGCCAGCAGTGACGTCTTACACGGGACCCAGTACTTC
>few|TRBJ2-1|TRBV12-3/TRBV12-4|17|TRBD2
CASTLGLAGGVYNEQFF
TGTGCCAGCACTCTAGGACTAGCGGGAGGGGTCTACAATGAGCAGTTCTTC
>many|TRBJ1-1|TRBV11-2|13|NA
CASSLGAYTEAFF
TGTGCCAGCAGCTTAGGGGCGTACACTGAAGCTTTCTTT
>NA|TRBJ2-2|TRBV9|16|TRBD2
CASSLFSGAGTGELFF
TGTGCCAGCAGCTTATTTAGCGGAGCGGGGACCGGGGAGCTGTTTTTT
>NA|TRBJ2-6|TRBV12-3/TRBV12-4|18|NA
CASNDPLHRAPGANVLTF
TGTGCCAGCAACGACCCACTTCACAGGGCCCCTGGGGCCAACGTCCTGACTTTC
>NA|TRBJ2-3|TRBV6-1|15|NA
CASSEGDRFADTQYF
TGTGCCAGCAGTGAAGGCGACAGGTTCGCAGATACGCAGTATTTT
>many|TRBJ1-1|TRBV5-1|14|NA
CASSLAAGGTEAFF
TGCGCCAGCAGCTTGGCGGCGGGGGGCACTGAAGCTTTCTTT
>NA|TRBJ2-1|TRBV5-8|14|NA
CASSFLLGAYEQFF
TGTGCCAGCAGCTTCCTACTTGGGGCGTATGAGCAGTTCTTC
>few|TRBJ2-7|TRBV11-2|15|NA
CASSPKGSFSYEQYF
TGTGCCAGCAGCCCCAAGGGATCCTTCTCCTACGAGCAGTACTTC
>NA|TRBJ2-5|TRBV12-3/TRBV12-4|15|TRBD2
CASSFNSGVQETQYF
TGTGCCAGCAGTTTTAATAGCGGGGTCCAAGAGACCCAGTACTTC